This T cell receptor beta chain came from a study of cytomegalovirus exposure and HLA in healthy donors. The PCR made use of 60 Vbeta and 13 Jbeta primers. Only in-frame clones appear in the TCRdb table, and some are missing; sequencing was by immunoSEQ multiplex PCR. The sample lists some 130,000 clones, 77% occurring once. V shed 3 bases, J shed 3 bases, and the junction held 5 bases outside the gene matches. The CDR3 is made up of 15 amino acids. Germline CDR1 is SGDLS and CDR2 is YYNGEE. Study-wide points: Excluded were some V segments that proved indistinguishable, including TRBV6-2 and TRBV6-3. Previous analysis showed most TCR beta V segments were productive about 87% or about 30% of the time.

Remarks on this clone: What it binds is unknown.

Sequenced: PBMCs. The clonotype comes from a male donor in good health and CMV-seronegative. V gene TRBV9 combines with J gene TRBJ2-5, with 10 bases aligning to TRBD2. The CDR3 DNA follows: TGTGCCAGCAGCGCACTAGCGGGAAGGGAAGAGACCCAGTACTTC. This translates into CASSALAGREETQYF. The whole variable domain, remainder taken from reference TRBV9 and TRBJ2-5, is DSGVTQTPKHLITATGQRVTLRCSPRSGDLSVYWYQQSLDQGLQFLIQYYNGEERAKGNILERFSAQQFPDLHSELNLSSLELGDSALYFCASSALAGREETQYFGPGTRLLVL.